This T cell receptor (beta chain) was recorded in a study of cytomegalovirus exposure and HLA in healthy donors. The CDR3 covers 17 residues. Germline V gene lookup returns CDR1 KGHSH and CDR2 LQKENI. Trimming shortened V by 4 bases and J by 6 bases, and 22 bases separated the two germline ends. A note on this clone: The antigen is not known.

Study-wide findings and caveats: CMV serostatus was the sole immune exposure information available. The listing of some 170 TCR beta chains classed them as cytomegalovirus-associated.

The PCR had 60 Vbeta and 13 Jbeta primers. Data came from immunoSEQ multiplex PCR; TCRdb stores just in-frame clones and leaves some out. The table records about 200,000 clones, about 81% of them present only once. Sequencing was carried out using PBMCs. The chain employs TRBV18 and TRBJ2-1; D is undetermined. The clonotype originates from a woman in her 50s in good health and CMV-seropositive. As DNA, the CDR3 is TGTGCCAGCTCACTTGACCCCCCAGGTGGGTATGTCAATGAGCAGTTCTTC. This encodes CASSLDPPGGYVNEQFF.